These 21 T cell receptor beta chains originate from one sample sequenced in a study of blood T cell repertoires in COVID-19 (dated by TCRdb to between 2020 and 2021). Library generation was performed with the immunoSEQ multiplex PCR assay. TCRdb obtained this table from immuneACCESS and retained in-frame rearrangements with V and J assigned. These tables miss some clones; where compared with another copy, unresolved V genes account for less than half of the shortfall, and the remainder is unexplained. This sample has around 330,000 clones in its table, and roughly nine tenths of those were observed once. Of the sample, approximately 4.7% is held by the ten largest clones. What was sequenced was PBMCs or T cells enriched from blood (not recorded which). Receptors were obtained from a man aged 55 to 70 who had recovered from COVID-19.

The rearrangement uses TRBV5-4 and TRBJ2-3; TRBD2 aligns across 7 bases. This CDR3 contains 15 residues. Germline CDR1 is SGHNT and CDR2 is YYREEE (reference sequence). V shed 0 bases and J 5 bases; nucleotides not matched to a gene: 6. The CDR3 DNA reads TGTGCCAGCAGCTTGGGGGTGTCTAGCGGAGATACGCAGTATTTT. This encodes CASSLGVSSGDTQYF. The full variable domain, completed using reference TRBV5-4 and TRBJ2-3, is ETGVTQSPTHLIKTRGQQVTLRCSSQSGHNTVSWYQQALGQGPQFIFQYYREEENGRGNFPPRFSGLQFPNYSSELNVNALELDDSALYLCASSLGVSSGDTQYFGPGTRLTVL.

The chain recombines TRBV29-1 with TRBJ2-1; 7 bases line up with TRBD2. The CDR3 is 14 residues long. V shed 1 base and J 5 bases; nucleotides not matched to a gene: 5. Germline CDR1 is SQVTM and CDR2 is ANQGSEA. The CDR3 region is CSVEGTRPNNEQFF. The CDR3 DNA reads TGCAGCGTTGAAGGGACTAGACCGAACAATGAGCAGTTCTTC.

V is TRBV11-1 and J is TRBJ1-2; possible D gene TRBD1, 6 bases. In germline, CDR1 is SGHAT, CDR2 FQDESV (reference sequence). V was cut by 3 bases and J by 14 bases, with 13 bases left in between. CDR3 size: 11 residues. DNA of the CDR3: TGTGCCAGCAGCTTTGACAACAGGGCGACCTTC. This sequence encodes CASSFDNRATF.

The gene calls are TRBV11-2 and TRBJ2-1; 7 positions match TRBD1. The CDR3 extends over 16 amino acids. The trim removed 4 bases at V and 1 base at J, leaving 7 bases unmatched. Germline assignment: CDR1 SGHAT and CDR2 FQNNGV. CDR3 nucleotides: TGTGCCAGCAGCTCCCCGAGGGGGCCTTCCTACAATGAGCAGTTCTTC. Its protein product is CASSSPRGPSYNEQFF. Drawing the rest from reference TRBV11-2 and TRBJ2-1, the complete variable domain is EAGVAQSPRYKIIEKRQSVAFWCNPISGHATLYWYQQILGQGPKLLIQFQNNGVVDDSQLPKDRFSAERLKGVDSTLKIQPAKLEDSAVYLCASSSPRGPSYNEQFFGPGTRLTVL.

The chain combines TRBV19 with TRBJ1-2; 7 nucleotides align to TRBD1. The CDR3 covers 13 residues. Germline loops: CDR1 LNHDA, CDR2 SQIVND (reference sequence). After removal of 5 bases from V and 8 bases from J, the junction contained 8 bases not matched to a gene. The CDR3 DNA is TGTGCCAGTAGTGAGGGACAGTTCAGGGGCTACACCTTC. Its translation is CASSEGQFRGYTF.

The chain carries TRBV19 and TRBJ1-5, with TRBD1 matching over 7 bases. Germline V lookup: CDR1 LNHDA, CDR2 SQIVND (reference sequence). The CDR3 loop spans 15 amino acids. With V trimmed by 8 bases and J by 2 bases, 9 bases remained unmatched. CDR3 bases: TGTGCCAGTCTGAGAGACGGACAGGGCAATCAGCCCCAGCATTTT. Residues: CASLRDGQGNQPQHF.

The chain has TRBV5-1 and TRBJ1-2; the D is unclear. Germline-derived CDR1 and CDR2 are SGHRS and YFSETQ. This CDR3 region has 13 residues. V was cut by 0 bases and J by 10 bases, with 13 bases left in between. The CDR3 is CASSLAGRNLYTF. The CDR3 nucleotides read TGCGCCAGCAGCTTGGCCGGCAGGAACCTCTACACCTTC.

The chain carries TRBV2 and TRBJ1-5; 8 nucleotides match TRBD1. In germline, CDR1 is SNHLY, CDR2 FYNNEI. The CDR3 length is 14 residues. The V segment lost 5 bases and the J segment 2 bases; nucleotides outside the gene matches: 2. CDR3 nucleotide sequence: TGTGCCAGCAGTCAACAGGGGGGCAATCAGCCCCAGCATTTT. It encodes CASSQQGGNQPQHF.

The chain has TRBV9 and TRBJ2-5; tentative D call: TRBD1 (7 bases). The V gene lost 4 bases and the J gene lost 1 base, with 14 bases spanning the gap. The CDR3 length is 15 residues. Per the germline V gene, CDR1 is SGDLS and CDR2 is YYNGEE. The CDR3 sequence is CASSPGGRIQETQYF. CDR3 nucleotide sequence: TGTGCCAGCAGCCCAGGGGGGAGGATCCAAGAGACCCAGTACTTC.

The chain is built from TRBV18 and TRBJ2-7, with 8 positions matching TRBD1. There are 16 residues in the CDR3. The germline CDR1 and CDR2 sequences are KGHSH and LQKENI. V was clipped by 1 base and J by 6 bases; unmatched bases: 11. The CDR3 loop reads CASSPRNQGASGEQYF. The CDR3 DNA sequence: TGTGCCAGCTCACCACGTAACCAGGGGGCGTCGGGCGAGCAGTACTTC.

The chain joins TRBV6-5 to TRBJ2-1; 9 bases line up with TRBD2. The CDR3 is 16 residues long. The germline gives CDR1 MNHEY, CDR2 SVGAGI. V lost 2 bases and J lost 0; bases outside the gene matches: 2. The CDR3 loop is CASSYASGVSYNEQFF. CDR3 nucleotide sequence: TGTGCCAGCAGTTACGCTAGCGGGGTCTCCTACAATGAGCAGTTCTTC.

The chain links TRBV9 to TRBJ2-3, with a tentative D call TRBD2 (6 bases). V was cut by 4 bases and J by 2 bases, with 14 bases left in between. The CDR3 length is 15 residues. Germline V lookup: CDR1 SGDLS, CDR2 YYNGEE. The CDR3: CASSPPPGVTDTQYF. As DNA, the CDR3 is TGTGCCAGCAGCCCACCACCGGGGGTCACAGATACGCAGTATTTT.

This clone was observed a few times. The chain couples TRBV6-4 to TRBJ2-1, with TRBD2 matching 14 bases. After removal of 2 bases from V and 0 bases from J, the junction contained 0 bases not matched to a gene. The CDR3 totals 17 residues. CDR1 is MRHNA, CDR2 SNTAGT, per germline. CDR3 protein: CASSDGTSGGSYNEQFF. CDR3 bases: TGTGCCAGCAGTGACGGGACTAGCGGGGGCTCCTACAATGAGCAGTTCTTC.

This rearrangement joins TRBV7-9 to TRBJ2-2; 7 bases align to TRBD1. V shed 6 bases, J shed 9 bases, and the junction held 13 bases outside the gene matches. The CDR3 runs 15 residues. CDR1 and CDR2 from the germline V gene are SEHNR and FQNEAQ (reference sequence). The CDR3 DNA sequence: TGTGCCAGCAGATCCCCCGGGACAGAAATTCGGGAGCTGTTTTTT. Translation: CASRSPGTEIRELFF. The full variable domain, in which reference TRBV7-9 and TRBJ2-2 provide the parts outside the CDR3, is DTGVSQNPRHKITKRGQNVTFRCDPISEHNRLYWYRQTLGQGPEFLTYFQNEAQLEKSRLLSDRFSAERPKGSFSTLEIQRTEQGDSAMYLCASRSPGTEIRELFFGEGSRLTVL.

V and J are TRBV28 and TRBJ1-2; TRBD1 matches 8 bases. J gave up 6 bases and V 0 bases, and 0 bases lay outside the gene matches. Germline V gives CDR1 MDHEN, CDR2 SYDVKM. The CDR3 has 13 residues. For the CDR3, the DNA is TGTGCCAGCAGTTTATGGGACAGGGATGGCTACACCTTC. It specifies CASSLWDRDGYTF.

In this sample, this clone turned up a few times. V is TRBV18 and J is TRBJ1-6, with D possibly being TRBD1 (5 bases). The V gene lost 3 bases and the J gene lost 5 bases, with 11 bases spanning the gap. The CDR3 length is 15 residues. Germline loops: CDR1 KGHSH, CDR2 LQKENI. CDR3 sequence (DNA): TGTGCCAGCTCACCGGGGGGGTTAAATAATTCACCCCTCCACTTT. Its protein is CASSPGGLNNSPLHF.

The chain combines TRBV19 with TRBJ2-7; TRBD2 matches 11 bases. The germline CDR1 and CDR2 sequences are LNHDA and SQIVND (reference sequence). CDR3 length: 16 residues. V was pared by 6 bases and J by 6 bases, with 13 bases of the junction left unmatched. This chain's CDR3 is CASRSLAGGSIGEQYF. The DNA of the CDR3 is TGTGCCAGTAGAAGTCTAGCGGGAGGTTCAATCGGCGAGCAGTACTTC.

This chain joins TRBV5-4 and TRBJ2-3; 11 positions agree with TRBD2. The V segment lost 4 bases and the J segment 2 bases; nucleotides outside the gene matches: 9. Germline values: CDR1 SGHNT, CDR2 YYREEE (reference sequence). There are 17 residues in the CDR3. The CDR3 sequence is CASSPGLAEINTDTQYF. For the CDR3, the DNA is TGTGCCAGCAGCCCGGGACTAGCGGAGATCAACACAGATACGCAGTATTTT.

The chain is built from TRBV18 and TRBJ2-5; D remains ambiguous. The CDR3 runs 13 residues. In germline, CDR1 is KGHSH, CDR2 LQKENI. V was trimmed by 0 bases and J by 9 bases, leaving 11 bases between them. The CDR3 DNA sequence: TGTGCCAGCTCACCACCCATACAGTGGGCCCAGTACTTC. Its protein product is CASSPPIQWAQYF.

J is TRBJ1-6 and V is TRBV28, with 8 bases aligning to TRBD1. Germline V gives CDR1 MDHEN, CDR2 SYDVKM. J was trimmed by 6 bases and V by 3 bases; bases with no gene match: 4. The CDR3 sequence is 15 residues long. CDR3 sequence: CASSFPDRVNSPLHF. CDR3 bases: TGTGCCAGCAGTTTCCCGGACAGGGTTAATTCACCCCTCCACTTT.

The chain carries TRBV18 and TRBJ1-1; no reliable D call. Germline V gene data show CDR1 as KGHSH and CDR2 as LQKENI. This CDR3 region has 15 residues. The ends were cut back, 4 bases at V and 0 bases at J, with 12 bases in the middle. CDR3 sequence (DNA): TGTGCCAGCTCACTCTCGACACCGATGAACACTGAAGCTTTCTTT. Translation gives CASSLSTPMNTEAFF.